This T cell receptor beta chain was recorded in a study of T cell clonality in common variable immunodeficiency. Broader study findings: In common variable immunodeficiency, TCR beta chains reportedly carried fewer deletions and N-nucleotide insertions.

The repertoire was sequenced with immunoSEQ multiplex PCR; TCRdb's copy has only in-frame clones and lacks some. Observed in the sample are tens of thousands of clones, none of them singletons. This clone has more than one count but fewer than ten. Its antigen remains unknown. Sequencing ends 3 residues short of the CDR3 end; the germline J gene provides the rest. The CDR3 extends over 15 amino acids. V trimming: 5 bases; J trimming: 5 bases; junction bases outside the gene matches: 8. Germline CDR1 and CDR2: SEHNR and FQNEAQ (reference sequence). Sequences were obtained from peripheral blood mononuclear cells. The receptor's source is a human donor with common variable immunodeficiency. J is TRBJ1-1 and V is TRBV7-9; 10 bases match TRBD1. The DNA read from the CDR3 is TGTGCCAGCAGCCCCTCGACAGGGGGCGCGACTGAA. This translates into CASSPSTGGATE. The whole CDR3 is CASSPSTGGATEAFF.